The clone carrying this T cell receptor (beta chain) was seen a handful of times. Its antigen is not known. These data come from a study of beta chain features in type 1 diabetes. From germline, CDR1 is MGHRA and CDR2 YSYEKL. Trimming removed 0 bases from V and 4 bases from J; junction bases left unmatched: 13. The CDR3 has 19 amino acids. Blood was drawn once from each donor into heparinised tubes. The draws averaged roughly 120 mL. Findings of the study overall: Patients with Type 1 diabetes showed moderately but significantly shorter TCRB CDR3s in all four CD4+ subsets.

Reverse transcribing all isolated RNA meant expressed TCRB transcripts were sequenced. The average read count of naive, central memory and regulatory T cell samples was approximately 3.5 million. TCRdb's table, derived via immunoSEQ multiplex PCR, lists solely in-frame clones and lacks some. Of about 240,000 clones in the sample, around 14% are singletons; the top ten hold 0.019%. This sequence originates from a man under 40 with type 1 diabetes. The rearrangement uses TRBV4-1 and TRBJ2-2, with 8 bases aligning to TRBD1. Sample: naive CD4+ T cells from blood. DNA of the CDR3: TGCGCCAGCAGCCAAGATCGCCGACAGGGGTGGGCCAGCACCGGGGAGCTGTTTTTT. It encodes CASSQDRRQGWASTGELFF.